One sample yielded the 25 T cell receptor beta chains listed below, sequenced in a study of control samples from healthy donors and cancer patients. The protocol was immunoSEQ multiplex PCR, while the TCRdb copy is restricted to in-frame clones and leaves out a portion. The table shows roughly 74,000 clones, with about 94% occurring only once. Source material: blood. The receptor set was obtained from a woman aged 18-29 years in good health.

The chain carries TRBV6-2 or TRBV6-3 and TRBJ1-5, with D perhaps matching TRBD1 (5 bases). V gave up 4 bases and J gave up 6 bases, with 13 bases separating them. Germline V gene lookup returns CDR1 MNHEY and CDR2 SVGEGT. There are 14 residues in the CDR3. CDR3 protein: CASSLLRGGQPQHF. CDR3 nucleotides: TGTGCCAGCAGTTTGCTTCGGGGGGGTCAGCCCCAGCATTTT.

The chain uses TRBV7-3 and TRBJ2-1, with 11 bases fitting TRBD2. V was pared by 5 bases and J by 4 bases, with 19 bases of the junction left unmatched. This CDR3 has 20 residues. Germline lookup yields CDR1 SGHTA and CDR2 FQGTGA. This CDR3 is CASSPGGTTKTSGAYNEQFF. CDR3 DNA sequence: TGTGCCAGCAGCCCCGGAGGCACAACGAAGACTAGCGGGGCATACAATGAGCAGTTCTTC.

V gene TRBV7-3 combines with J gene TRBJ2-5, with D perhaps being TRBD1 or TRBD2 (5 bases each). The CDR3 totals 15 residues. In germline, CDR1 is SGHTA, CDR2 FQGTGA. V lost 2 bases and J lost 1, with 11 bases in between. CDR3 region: CASSLGAGLQETQYF. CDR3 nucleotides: TGTGCCAGCAGCTTAGGGGCGGGCCTCCAAGAGACCCAGTACTTC.

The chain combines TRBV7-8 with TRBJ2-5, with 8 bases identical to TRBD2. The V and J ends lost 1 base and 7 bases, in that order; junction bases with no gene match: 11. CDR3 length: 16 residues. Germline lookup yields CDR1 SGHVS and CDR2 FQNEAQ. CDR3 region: CASSLGLSSGNRTQYF. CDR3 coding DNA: TGTGCCAGCAGCTTAGGTTTGAGTAGCGGGAACCGGACCCAGTACTTC.

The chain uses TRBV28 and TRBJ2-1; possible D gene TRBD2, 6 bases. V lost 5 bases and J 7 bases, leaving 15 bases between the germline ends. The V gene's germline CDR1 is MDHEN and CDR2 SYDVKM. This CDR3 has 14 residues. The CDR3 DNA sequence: TGTGCCAGCAGTCGGGGACTGGGGTGGAATGAGCAGTTCTTC. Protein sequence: CASSRGLGWNEQFF.

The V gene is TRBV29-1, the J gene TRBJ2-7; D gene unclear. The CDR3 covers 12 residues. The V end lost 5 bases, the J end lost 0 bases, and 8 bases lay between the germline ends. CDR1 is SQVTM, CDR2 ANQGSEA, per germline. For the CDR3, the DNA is TGCAGCGTTTTGCAGGACTCCTACGAGCAGTACTTC. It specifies CSVLQDSYEQYF.

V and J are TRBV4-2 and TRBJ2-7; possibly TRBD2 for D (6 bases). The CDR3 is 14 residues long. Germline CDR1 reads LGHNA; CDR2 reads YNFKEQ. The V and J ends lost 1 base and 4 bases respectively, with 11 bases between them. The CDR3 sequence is CASSQVFRGYEQYF. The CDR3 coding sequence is TGTGCCAGCAGCCAAGTCTTCCGGGGGTACGAGCAGTACTTC.

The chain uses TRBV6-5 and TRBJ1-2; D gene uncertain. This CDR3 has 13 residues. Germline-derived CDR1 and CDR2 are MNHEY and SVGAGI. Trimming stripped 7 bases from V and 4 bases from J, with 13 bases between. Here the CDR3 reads CASIRPQTYGYTF. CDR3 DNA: TGTGCCAGCATTCGACCCCAAACCTATGGCTACACCTTC.

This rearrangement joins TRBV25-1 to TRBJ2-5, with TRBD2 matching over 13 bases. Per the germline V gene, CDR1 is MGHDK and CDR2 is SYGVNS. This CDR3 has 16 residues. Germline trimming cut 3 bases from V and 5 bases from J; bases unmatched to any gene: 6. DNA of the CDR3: TGTGCCAGCAGTGACACTAGCGGGGGGGCGGTGGAGACCCAGTACTTC. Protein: CASSDTSGGAVETQYF.

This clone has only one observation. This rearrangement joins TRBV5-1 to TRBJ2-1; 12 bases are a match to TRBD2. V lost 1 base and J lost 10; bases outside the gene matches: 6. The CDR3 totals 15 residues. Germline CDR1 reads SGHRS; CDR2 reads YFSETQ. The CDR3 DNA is TGCGCCAGCAGCTTGACTAGCGGGGGGCGCGGGGAGCAGTTCTTC. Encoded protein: CASSLTSGGRGEQFF.

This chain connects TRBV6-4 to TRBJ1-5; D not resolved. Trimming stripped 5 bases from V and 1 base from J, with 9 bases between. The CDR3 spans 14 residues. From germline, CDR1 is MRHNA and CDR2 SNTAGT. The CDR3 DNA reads TGTGCCAGCAGTCCGGCAGCCAGCAATCAGCCCCAGCATTTT. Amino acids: CASSPAASNQPQHF.

The CDR3 protein is CASSEWAGGTDTQYF. Here the CDR3 DNA reads TGCGCCAGCAGTGAGTGGGCGGGGGGCACAGATACGCAGTATTTT. This chain links TRBV10-2 with TRBJ2-3; 7 bases match TRBD2. The length of the CDR3 is 15 residues. Trimming cost V 1 base and J 1 base; bases outside gene matches: 2. Germline CDR1 is WSHSY and CDR2 is SAAADI.

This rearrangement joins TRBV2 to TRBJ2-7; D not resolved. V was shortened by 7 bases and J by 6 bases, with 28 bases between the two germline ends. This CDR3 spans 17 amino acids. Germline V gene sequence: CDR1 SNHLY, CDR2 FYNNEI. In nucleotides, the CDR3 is TGTGCCAGCATTCGTTCGATGACTCCTCAAATTGCGAGCGAGCAGTACTTC. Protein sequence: CASIRSMTPQIASEQYF.

In DNA, the CDR3 is TGCGCCAGCAGCCCCGGACAGCCTGGGAACTATGGCTACACCTTC. Protein sequence: CASSPGQPGNYGYTF. The chain links TRBV5-1 to TRBJ1-2, with D possibly being TRBD1 (6 bases). The CDR3 has 15 residues. The V and J ends lost 4 bases and 2 bases respectively, with 15 bases between them. Germline CDR1 and CDR2: SGHRS and YFSETQ.

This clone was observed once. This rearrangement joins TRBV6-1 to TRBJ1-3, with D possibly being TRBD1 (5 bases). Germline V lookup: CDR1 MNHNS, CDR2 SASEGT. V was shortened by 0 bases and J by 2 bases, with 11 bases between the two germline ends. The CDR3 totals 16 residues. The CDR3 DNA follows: TGTGCCAGCAGTGAAGCGGGCTGGGGCGCTGGAAACACCATATATTTT. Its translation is CASSEAGWGAGNTIYF.

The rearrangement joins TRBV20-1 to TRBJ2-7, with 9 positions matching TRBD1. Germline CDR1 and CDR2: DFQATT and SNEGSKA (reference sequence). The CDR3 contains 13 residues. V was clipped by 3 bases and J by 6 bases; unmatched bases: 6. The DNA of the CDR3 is TGCAGTGCTAGTTGGGACAGGGTGGGCGAGCAGTACTTC. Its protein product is CSASWDRVGEQYF.

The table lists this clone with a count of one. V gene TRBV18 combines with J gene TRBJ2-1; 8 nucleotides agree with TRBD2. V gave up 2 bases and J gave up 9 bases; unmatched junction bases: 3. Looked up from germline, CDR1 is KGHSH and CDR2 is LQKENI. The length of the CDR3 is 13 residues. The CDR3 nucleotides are TGTGCCAGCTCACCATTTAGCGGGATTGAGCAGTTCTTC. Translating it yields CASSPFSGIEQFF.

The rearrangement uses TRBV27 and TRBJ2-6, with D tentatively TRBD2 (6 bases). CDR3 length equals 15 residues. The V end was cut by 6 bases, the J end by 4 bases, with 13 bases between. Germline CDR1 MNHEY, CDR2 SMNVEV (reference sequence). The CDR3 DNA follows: TGTGCCAGCAGGGAGGAGGGTAAGGGGGCCAACGTCCTGACTTTC. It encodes CASREEGKGANVLTF.

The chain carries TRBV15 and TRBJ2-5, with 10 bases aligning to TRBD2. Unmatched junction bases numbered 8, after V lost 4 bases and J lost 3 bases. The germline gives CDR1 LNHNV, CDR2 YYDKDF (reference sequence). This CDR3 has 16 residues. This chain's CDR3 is CATSTPSGRVEETQYF. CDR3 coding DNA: TGTGCCACCAGCACCCCTAGCGGGAGAGTGGAAGAGACCCAGTACTTC.

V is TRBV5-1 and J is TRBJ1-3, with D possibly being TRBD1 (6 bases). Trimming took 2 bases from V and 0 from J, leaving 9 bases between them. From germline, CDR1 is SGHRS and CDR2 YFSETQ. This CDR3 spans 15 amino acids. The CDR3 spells CASSFDRSSGNTIYF. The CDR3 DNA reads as TGCGCCAGCAGCTTCGACAGGAGCTCTGGAAACACCATATATTTT.

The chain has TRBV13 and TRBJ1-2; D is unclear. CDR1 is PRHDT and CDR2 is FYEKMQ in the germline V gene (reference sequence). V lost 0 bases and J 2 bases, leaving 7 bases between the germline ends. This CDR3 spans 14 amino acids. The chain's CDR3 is CASSLGPGNYGYTF. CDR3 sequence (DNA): TGTGCCAGCAGCTTAGGTCCAGGAAACTATGGCTACACCTTC.

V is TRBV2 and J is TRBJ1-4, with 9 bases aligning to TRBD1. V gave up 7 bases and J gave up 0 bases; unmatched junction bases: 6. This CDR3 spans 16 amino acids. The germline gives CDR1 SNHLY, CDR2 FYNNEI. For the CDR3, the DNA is TGTGCCAGCAAAGGACAGGGGATTACAACTAATGAAAAACTGTTTTTT. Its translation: CASKGQGITTNEKLFF.

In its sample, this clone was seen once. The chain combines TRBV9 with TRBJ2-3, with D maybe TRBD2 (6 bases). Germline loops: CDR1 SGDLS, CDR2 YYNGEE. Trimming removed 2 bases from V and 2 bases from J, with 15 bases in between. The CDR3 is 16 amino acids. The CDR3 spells CASSVLWGVATDTQYF. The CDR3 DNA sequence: TGTGCCAGCAGCGTCCTTTGGGGGGTAGCCACAGATACGCAGTATTTT.

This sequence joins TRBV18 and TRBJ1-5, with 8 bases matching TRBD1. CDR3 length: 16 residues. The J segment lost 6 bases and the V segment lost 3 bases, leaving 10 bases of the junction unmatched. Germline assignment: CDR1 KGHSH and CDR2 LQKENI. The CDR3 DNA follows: TGTGCCAGCTCACCGGGGCAGGGGGCAGTGGTTCAGCCCCAGCATTTT. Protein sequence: CASSPGQGAVVQPQHF.

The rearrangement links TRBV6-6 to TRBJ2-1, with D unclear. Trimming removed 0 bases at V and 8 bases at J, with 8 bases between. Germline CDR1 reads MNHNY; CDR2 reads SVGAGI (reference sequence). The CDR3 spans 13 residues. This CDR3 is CASSYSSYDEQFF. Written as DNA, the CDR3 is TGTGCCAGCAGTTACTCGAGTTACGATGAGCAGTTCTTC.